This T cell receptor beta chain was retrieved from a study of OX40 agonist ivuxolimab in advanced cancers. The study's findings and limits: CD8+ T cells were the subset that, on average, had more expanded clones than CD4+.

The repertoire was sequenced with immunoSEQ multiplex PCR; TCRdb's copy has only in-frame clones and lacks some. The sample has roughly 69,000 clones; 91% are singletons. As to this clone: The antigen is not known.

The length of the CDR3 is 16 residues. The V and J ends lost 4 bases and 3 bases, in that order; junction bases with no gene match: 10. CDR1 and CDR2 from the germline V gene are SGHVT and SQSDAQ. Autoimmune disease history or systemic immunosuppression was exclusionary. Blood sampling was done at baseline, cycle 4 day 1, and cycle 7 day 1. This rearrangement joins TRBV7-4 to TRBJ2-7; 9 positions agree with TRBD1. This material consisted of CD4+ or CD8+ T cells sorted from blood, taken in a trial of the OX40 agonist ivuxolimab. The sequence came from an adult with an advanced solid tumor such as melanoma, head and neck, liver or kidney cancer. The CDR3 nucleotides read TGTGCCAGCAGCTCACTACAGGGGGCCCTCCTCTACGAGCAGTACTTC. It specifies CASSSLQGALLYEQYF.